The clone carrying this T cell receptor beta chain was recorded at least ten times. Its antigen is undetermined. These data are taken from a study of T cells in Graves' hyperthyroidism and ophthalmopathy. TCR beta CDR3 region amplification was performed from RNA transcripts. The TCR CDR3 first-round RT-PCR relied on the HTBI primer set. TCRdb re-derived calls from the multiplex PCR reads in MiXCR, one entry per CDR3 protein. The sample contains around 300,000 distinct CDR3 sequences, roughly 14% of which appear only once. Study-wide points: For ophthalmopathy, model prediction preceded onset by a median about 6.4 months.

Aged 18 to 65, the patients had hyperthyroidism that was newly diagnosed and had lasted under 2 months. The study based diagnoses on clinical symptoms, serum thyroxine and TRAb, thyroid ultrasound and orbital computed tomography. The TCR sequence derives from a woman in her twenties or thirties with Graves' hyperthyroidism that later progressed to Graves' ophthalmopathy. The specimen sequenced was blood.

In DNA, the CDR3 is TGCAGTGCTGGGATAAGCGGGAGAGCAAACAATGAGCAGTTCTTC. Amino acid sequence: CSAGISGRANNEQFF. The chain employs TRBV20-1 and TRBJ2-1, with TRBD2 identical over 8 bases. The V and J ends lost 5 bases and 5 bases, in that order; junction bases with no gene match: 11. This CDR3 is 15 amino acids long. Germline lookup yields CDR1 DFQATT and CDR2 SNEGSKA (reference sequence).